Below are 10 T cell receptor beta chains sequenced from a single sample in a study of CD8 T cells in ankylosing spondylitis. TCRdb recomputed calls from the 5' RACE reads with MiXCR, one row per CDR3 protein. The repertoire holds some 130,000 distinct CDR3 sequences, with 6% to 8.5% as singletons. The sample consisted of blood, either unsorted or a sorted T cell fraction (not recorded which). These receptors were taken from a female donor with ankylosing spondylitis or in good health (not recorded which).

This clonotype came up many times. This rearrangement joins TRBV12-3 or TRBV12-4 to TRBJ2-2, with D hard to call. The ends were cut back, 3 bases at V and 7 bases at J, with 9 bases in the middle. The CDR3 is 13 amino acids. This CDR3 is CASSFQVLGELFF. CDR3 coding DNA: TGTGCCAGCAGTTTTCAGGTCCTCGGGGAGCTGTTTTTT.

This clonotype was counted many times. The genes are TRBV6-1 and TRBJ1-1; 9 nucleotides line up with TRBD1. The trim removed 5 bases at V and 1 base at J, leaving 5 bases unmatched. The germline gives CDR1 MNHNS, CDR2 SASEGT. The CDR3 totals 15 residues. The CDR3 here is CASSTQGQGNTEAFF. The DNA of the CDR3 is TGTGCCAGCAGTACACAGGGACAGGGGAACACTGAAGCTTTCTTT.

The sample holds many counts of this clonotype. V gene TRBV3-1 combines with J gene TRBJ1-6; no firm D call. The CDR3 is made up of 13 amino acids. V dropped 1 base and J dropped 7 bases, with 5 bases sitting between them. Germline CDR1 LGHDT, CDR2 YNNKEL (reference sequence). The CDR3 DNA reads TGTGCCAGCAGCCAAGTTCCGAATTCACCCCTCCACTTT. Encoded protein: CASSQVPNSPLHF.

This clonotype was found many times. This chain links TRBV11-1 with TRBJ2-2; 8 bases fit TRBD2. The V segment lost 5 bases and the J segment 7 bases; nucleotides outside the gene matches: 18. In germline, CDR1 is SGHAT, CDR2 FQDESV (reference sequence). This CDR3 is 18 amino acids long. This chain's CDR3 is CASSQTAGSGGSSGELFF. CDR3 nucleotide sequence: TGTGCCAGCAGCCAAACAGCTGGCAGCGGGGGATCAAGCGGGGAGCTGTTTTTT.

The table lists this clonotype with many counts. The DNA of the CDR3 is TGTGCCACCAGTGATACCCGGACAGGGGGCTCCTACAATGAGCAGTTCTTC. Translated: CATSDTRTGGSYNEQFF. This sequence joins TRBV24-1 and TRBJ2-1, with 10 bases matching TRBD1. CDR1 and CDR2 (germline): KGHDR, SFDVKD. Germline trimming cut 3 bases from V and 0 bases from J; bases unmatched to any gene: 4. This CDR3 region has 17 residues.

This clonotype was counted ten times or more. The rearrangement joins TRBV9 to TRBJ2-5; the D gene is possibly TRBD1 (5 bases). V was cut by 0 bases and J by 5 bases, with 11 bases left in between. Germline V gene data show CDR1 as SGDLS and CDR2 as YYNGEE. The CDR3 consists of 14 residues. The CDR3 loop is CASSVDSAGETQYF. The CDR3 coding sequence is TGTGCCAGCAGCGTAGACAGCGCAGGGGAGACCCAGTACTTC.

This clonotype was counted only a few times. V gene TRBV9 combines with J gene TRBJ1-6; D remains unclear. The V gene's germline CDR1 is SGDLS and CDR2 YYNGEE. This CDR3 is 12 amino acids long. With 3 bases removed from V and 5 bases from J, the gap between germline ends came to 3 bases. The CDR3 loop reads CASSAHNSPLHF. In nucleotides, the CDR3 is TGTGCCAGCAGCGCCCATAATTCACCCCTCCACTTT.

This clonotype appeared many times. The V gene is TRBV6-1, the J gene TRBJ1-1, with D uncertain. CDR1 is MNHNS, CDR2 SASEGT, per germline. V shed 0 bases and J shed 1 base, with 6 bases lying between them. The CDR3 is made up of 14 amino acids. CDR3 sequence: CASSEAGGNTEAFF. The DNA for the CDR3 is TGTGCCAGCAGTGAAGCTGGCGGGAACACTGAAGCTTTCTTT.

This clonotype was seen many times. This chain links TRBV5-1 with TRBJ2-5, with D tentatively TRBD1 (5 bases). The CDR3 has 13 residues. The V end was cut by 0 bases, the J end by 4 bases, with 7 bases between. Germline-derived CDR1 and CDR2 are SGHRS and YFSETQ. CDR3 coding DNA: TGCGCCAGCAGCTTGGCAGGGCGAGAGACCCAGTACTTC. Translation gives CASSLAGRETQYF.

This clonotype was observed many times. In DNA, the CDR3 is TGTGCCAGCAGTGACGGGCAGGGGGATGGCTACACCTTC. Translation: CASSDGQGDGYTF. The chain combines TRBV6-4 with TRBJ1-2; 7 positions match TRBD1. J was trimmed by 6 bases and V by 2 bases; bases with no gene match: 3. Looked up from germline, CDR1 is MRHNA and CDR2 is SNTAGT. The CDR3 loop spans 13 amino acids.